This TCR beta chain is from a study of T-cell memory formation after mild COVID-19. It was 5'RACE with constant-segment primers that produced the TCR alpha and TCR beta cDNA libraries, which carried sample barcodes and UMIs. MiXCR, run by TCRdb on the 5' RACE reads, gives a single entry per CDR3 protein. The sample records about 200,000 distinct CDR3 sequences, about 9.2% being singletons. Concerning this clonotype: Antigen specificity is unknown.

With V trimmed by 4 bases and J by 0 bases, 7 bases remained unmatched. The length of the CDR3 is 16 residues. Germline V CDR1 and CDR2: SGHTA, FQGNSA. Findings of the study overall: Cross-reactive memory appears to have joined, as suggested by some responding clones showing up in pre-infection memory.

The sequenced material came from PBMCs or a T cell subset sorted from them (not recorded which). The V and J genes are TRBV7-2 and TRBJ2-5; TRBD2 matches at 8 bases. The receptor was isolated from a man aged 18 to 29 who had mild COVID-19 (a few samples of this study predate the infection). Cell type and time point are not known. CDR3 coding DNA: TGTGCCAGCAGCTGGATGGCGGGGGGCCACCAAGAGACCCAGTACTTC. This encodes CASSWMAGGHQETQYF.